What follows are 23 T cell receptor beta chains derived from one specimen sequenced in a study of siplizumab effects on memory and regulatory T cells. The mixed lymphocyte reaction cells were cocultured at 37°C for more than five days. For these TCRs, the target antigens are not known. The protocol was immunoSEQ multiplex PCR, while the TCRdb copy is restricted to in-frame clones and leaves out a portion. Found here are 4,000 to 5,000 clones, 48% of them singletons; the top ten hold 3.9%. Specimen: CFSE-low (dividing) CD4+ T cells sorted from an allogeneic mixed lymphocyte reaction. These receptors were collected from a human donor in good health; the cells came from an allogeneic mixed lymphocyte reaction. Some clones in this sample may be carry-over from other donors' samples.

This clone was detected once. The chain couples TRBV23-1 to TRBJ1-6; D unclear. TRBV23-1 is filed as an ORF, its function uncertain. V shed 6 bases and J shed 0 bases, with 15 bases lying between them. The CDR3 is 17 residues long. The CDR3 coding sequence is TGCGCCAGCAGAGAACGCAGGAAGGGCTCCTATAATTCACCCCTCCACTTT. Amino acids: CASRERRKGSYNSPLHF.

The CDR3 loop is CASSRSGSWADTQYF. The CDR3 DNA sequence: TGTGCCAGCAGCCGTAGCGGGAGTTGGGCAGATACGCAGTATTTT. The chain recombines TRBV5-4 with TRBJ2-3; the match to TRBD2 covers 9 bases. The germline V gene encodes CDR1 SGHNT and CDR2 YYREEE (reference sequence). The CDR3 loop spans 15 amino acids. J gave up 4 bases and V 4 bases, and 7 bases lay outside the gene matches.

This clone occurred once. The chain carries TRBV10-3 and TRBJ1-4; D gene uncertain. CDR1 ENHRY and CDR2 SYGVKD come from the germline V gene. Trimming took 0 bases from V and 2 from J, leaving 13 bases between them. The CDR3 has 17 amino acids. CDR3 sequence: CAISESFGRLTNEKLFF. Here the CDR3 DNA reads TGTGCCATCAGTGAGTCATTCGGGCGGCTGACTAATGAAAAACTGTTTTTT.

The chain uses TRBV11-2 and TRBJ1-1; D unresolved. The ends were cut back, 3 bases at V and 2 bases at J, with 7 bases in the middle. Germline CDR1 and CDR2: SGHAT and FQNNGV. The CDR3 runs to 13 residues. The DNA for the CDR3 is TGTGCCAGCAGCTTTAGTTATAACACTGAAGCTTTCTTT. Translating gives CASSFSYNTEAFF. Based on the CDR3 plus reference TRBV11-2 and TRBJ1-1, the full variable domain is EAGVAQSPRYKIIEKRQSVAFWCNPISGHATLYWYQQILGQGPKLLIQFQNNGVVDDSQLPKDRFSAERLKGVDSTLKIQPAKLEDSAVYLCASSFSYNTEAFFGQGTRLTVV.

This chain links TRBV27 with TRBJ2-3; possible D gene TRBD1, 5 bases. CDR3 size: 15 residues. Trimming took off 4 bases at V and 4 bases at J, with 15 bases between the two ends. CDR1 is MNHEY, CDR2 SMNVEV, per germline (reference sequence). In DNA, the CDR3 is TGTGCCAGCAGTTATGCAGGGCTAAGCGCAGATACGCAGTATTTT. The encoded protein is CASSYAGLSADTQYF.

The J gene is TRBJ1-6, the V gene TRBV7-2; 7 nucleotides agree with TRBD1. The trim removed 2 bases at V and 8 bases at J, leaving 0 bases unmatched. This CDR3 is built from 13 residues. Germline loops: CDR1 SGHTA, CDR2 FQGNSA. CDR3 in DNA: TGTGCCAGCAGCTTAACAGGGGATTCACCCCTCCACTTT. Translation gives CASSLTGDSPLHF. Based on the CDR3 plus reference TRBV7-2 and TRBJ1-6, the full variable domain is GAGVSQSPSNKVTEKGKDVELRCDPISGHTALYWYRQSLGQGLEFLIYFQGNSAPDKSGLPSDRFSAERTGGSVSTLTIQRTQQEDSAVYLCASSLTGDSPLHFGNGTRLTVT.

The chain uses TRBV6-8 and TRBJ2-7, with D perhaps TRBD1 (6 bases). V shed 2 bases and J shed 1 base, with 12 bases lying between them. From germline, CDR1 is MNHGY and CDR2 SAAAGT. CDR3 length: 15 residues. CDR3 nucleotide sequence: TGTGCCAGCAGTTACATGGACAGAGGATCCTACGAGCAGTACTTC. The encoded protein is CASSYMDRGSYEQYF.

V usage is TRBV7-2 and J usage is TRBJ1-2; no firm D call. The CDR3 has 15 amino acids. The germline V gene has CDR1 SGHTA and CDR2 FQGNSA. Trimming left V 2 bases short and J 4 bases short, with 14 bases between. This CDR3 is CASSLLSGWAYGYTF. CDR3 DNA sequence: TGTGCCAGCAGCTTACTGAGCGGCTGGGCCTATGGCTACACCTTC.

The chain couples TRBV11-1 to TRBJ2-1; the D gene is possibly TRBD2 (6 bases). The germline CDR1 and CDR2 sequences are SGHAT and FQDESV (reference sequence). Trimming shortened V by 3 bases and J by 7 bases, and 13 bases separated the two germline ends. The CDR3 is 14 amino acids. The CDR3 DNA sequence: TGTGCCAGCAGCTTCCCGGGAGTAAGGAATGAGCAGTTCTTC. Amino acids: CASSFPGVRNEQFF.

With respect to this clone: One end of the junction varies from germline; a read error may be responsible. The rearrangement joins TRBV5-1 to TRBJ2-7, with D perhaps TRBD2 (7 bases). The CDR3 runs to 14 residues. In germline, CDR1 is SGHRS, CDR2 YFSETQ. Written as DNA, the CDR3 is TGTGCCAGCAGCTGGGGGGCGGGAGTAGGAGAGCAGTACTTC. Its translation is CASSWGAGVGEQYF. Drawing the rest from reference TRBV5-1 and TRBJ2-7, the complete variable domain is KAGVTQTPRYLIKTRGQQVTLSCSPISGHRSVSWYQQTPGQGLQFLFEYFSETQRNKGNFPGRFSGRQFSNSRSEMNVSTLELGDSALYLCASSWGAGVGEQYFGPGTRLTVT.

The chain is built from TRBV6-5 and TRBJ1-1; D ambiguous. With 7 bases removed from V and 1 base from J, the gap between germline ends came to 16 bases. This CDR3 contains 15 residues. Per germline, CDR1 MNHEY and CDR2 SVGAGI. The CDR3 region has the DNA TGTGCCAGCACCACCGGTCCAGGTGCGAACACTGAAGCTTTCTTT. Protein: CASTTGPGANTEAFF.

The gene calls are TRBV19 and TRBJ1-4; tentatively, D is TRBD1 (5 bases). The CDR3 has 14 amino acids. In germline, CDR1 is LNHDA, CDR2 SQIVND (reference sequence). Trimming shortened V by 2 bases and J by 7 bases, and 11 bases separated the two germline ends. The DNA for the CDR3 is TGTGCCAGTAGTATATACGGGGACGGTGAAAAACTGTTTTTT. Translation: CASSIYGDGEKLFF.

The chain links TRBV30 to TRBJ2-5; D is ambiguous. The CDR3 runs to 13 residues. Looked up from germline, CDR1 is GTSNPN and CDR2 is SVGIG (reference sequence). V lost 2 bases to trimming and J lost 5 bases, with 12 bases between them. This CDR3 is CAWSPHAWETQYF. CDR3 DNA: TGTGCCTGGAGTCCTCATGCTTGGGAGACCCAGTACTTC.

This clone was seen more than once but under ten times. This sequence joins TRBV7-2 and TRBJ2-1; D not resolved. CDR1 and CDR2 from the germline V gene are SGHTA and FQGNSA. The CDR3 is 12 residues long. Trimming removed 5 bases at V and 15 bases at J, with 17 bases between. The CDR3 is CASSPYLGSPFF. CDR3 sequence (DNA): TGTGCCAGCAGCCCGTATCTCGGGTCCCCGTTCTTC.

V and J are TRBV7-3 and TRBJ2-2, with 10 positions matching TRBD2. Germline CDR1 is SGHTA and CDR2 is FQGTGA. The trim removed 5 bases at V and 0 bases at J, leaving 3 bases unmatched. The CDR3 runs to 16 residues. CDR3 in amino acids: CASSLLAGSNTGELFF. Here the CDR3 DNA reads TGTGCCAGCAGCCTACTAGCGGGATCGAACACCGGGGAGCTGTTTTTT.

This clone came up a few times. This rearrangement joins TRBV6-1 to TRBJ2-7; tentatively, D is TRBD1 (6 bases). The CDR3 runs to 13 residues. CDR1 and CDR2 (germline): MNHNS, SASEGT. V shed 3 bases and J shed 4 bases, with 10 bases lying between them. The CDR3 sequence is CASSEIRGYEQYF. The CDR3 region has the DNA TGTGCCAGCAGTGAGATCAGGGGTTACGAGCAGTACTTC.

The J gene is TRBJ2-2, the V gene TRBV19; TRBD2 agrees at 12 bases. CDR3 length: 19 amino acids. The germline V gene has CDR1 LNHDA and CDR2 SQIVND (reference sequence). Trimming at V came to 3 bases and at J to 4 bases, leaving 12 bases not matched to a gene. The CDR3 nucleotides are TGTGCCAGTAGTATTGGGCTAGCGGGAGGGCTATTGACCACCGGGGAGCTGTTTTTT. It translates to CASSIGLAGGLLTTGELFF.

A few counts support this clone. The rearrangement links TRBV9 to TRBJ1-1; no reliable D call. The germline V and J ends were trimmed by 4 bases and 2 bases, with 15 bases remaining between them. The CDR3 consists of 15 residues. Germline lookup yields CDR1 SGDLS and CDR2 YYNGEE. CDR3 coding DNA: TGTGCCAGCAGCCCCCGTCGACTCCTTAACACTGAAGCTTTCTTT. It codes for CASSPRRLLNTEAFF.

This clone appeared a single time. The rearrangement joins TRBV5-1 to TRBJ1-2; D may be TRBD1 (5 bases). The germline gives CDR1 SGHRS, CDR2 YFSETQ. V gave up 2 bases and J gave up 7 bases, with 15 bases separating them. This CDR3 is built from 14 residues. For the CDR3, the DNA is TGCGCCAGCAGCTTTCGCCAGGGAGACTCTGGCTACACCTTC. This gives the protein CASSFRQGDSGYTF.

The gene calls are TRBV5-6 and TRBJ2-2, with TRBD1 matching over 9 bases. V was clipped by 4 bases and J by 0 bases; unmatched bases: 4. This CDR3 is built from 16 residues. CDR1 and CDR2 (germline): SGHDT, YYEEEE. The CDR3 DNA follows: TGTGCCAGCAGCCTCCGGACAGGGGCGAACACCGGGGAGCTGTTTTTT. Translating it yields CASSLRTGANTGELFF.

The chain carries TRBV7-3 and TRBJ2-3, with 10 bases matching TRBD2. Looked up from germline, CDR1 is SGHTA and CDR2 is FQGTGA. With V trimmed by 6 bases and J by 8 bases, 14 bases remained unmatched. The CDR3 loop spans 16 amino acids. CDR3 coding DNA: TGTGCCAGCAGTCGGAGGACTAGCGGCAAGCAGGGTACGCAGTATTTT. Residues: CASSRRTSGKQGTQYF.

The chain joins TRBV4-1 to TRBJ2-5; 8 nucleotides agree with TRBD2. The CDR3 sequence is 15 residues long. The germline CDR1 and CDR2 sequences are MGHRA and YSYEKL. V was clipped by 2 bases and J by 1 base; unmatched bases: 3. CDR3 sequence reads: CASSQLLAVQETQYF. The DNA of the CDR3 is TGCGCCAGCAGCCAATTACTAGCGGTCCAAGAGACCCAGTACTTC.

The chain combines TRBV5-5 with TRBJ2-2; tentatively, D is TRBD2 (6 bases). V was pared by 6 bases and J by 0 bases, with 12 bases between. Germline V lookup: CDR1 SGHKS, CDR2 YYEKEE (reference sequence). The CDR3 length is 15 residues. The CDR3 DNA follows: TGTGCCAGCAATCGGGGGTTTGCGAACACCGGGGAGCTGTTTTTT. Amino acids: CASNRGFANTGELFF.